This TCR beta chain was identified during a study of blood T cells in healthy people across ages. This clonotype was recorded at least ten times. A J-beta primer mix and a sample-barcoded 5' primer were used in a second PCR of about 6 to 12 cycles. TCRdb passed the 5' RACE reads through MiXCR, listing each CDR3 protein once. The data show 710,000 or so distinct CDR3 sequences, around 32% seen once. The CDR3 totals 13 residues. V gave up 7 bases and J gave up 4 bases; unmatched junction bases: 4. The V and J genes are TRBV12-3 or TRBV12-4 and TRBJ1-2; 9 bases line up with TRBD1. The sequencing input was blood. This clonotype originated in a woman older than 75 in good health. The CDR3 DNA reads as TGTGCCAGCATTAGGACAGGGGCCTATGGCTACACCTTC. Its protein is CASIRTGAYGYTF.